The next 17 T cell receptor beta chains were all read from a single sample in a study of control samples from healthy donors and cancer patients. Profiled with immunoSEQ multiplex PCR; TCRdb holds only in-frame clones, not every one. Of tens of thousands of clones detected, about nine tenths appear once; the ten largest clones hold around 14%. Sequencing was done on a sample of blood. Receptor source: a woman aged 70-85 years in good health.

The genes are TRBV18 and TRBJ1-2; possibly TRBD1 for D (5 bases). The germline V and J ends were trimmed by 4 bases and 5 bases, with 11 bases remaining between them. The CDR3 contains 13 residues. Per germline, CDR1 KGHSH and CDR2 LQKENI. The CDR3 DNA is TGTGCCAGCTCACTGGGACGGACTTATGGCTACACCTTC. Translating it yields CASSLGRTYGYTF.

The rearrangement uses TRBV12-3 or TRBV12-4 and TRBJ1-2; D not resolved. The CDR3 has 13 residues. The V gene lost 2 bases and the J gene lost 4 bases, with 8 bases spanning the gap. CDR3 region: CASSLIATYGYTF. CDR3 sequence (DNA): TGTGCCAGCAGTTTAATCGCCACCTATGGCTACACCTTC.

This clone was counted only a few times. The chain recombines TRBV29-1 with TRBJ2-1; 7 nucleotides line up with TRBD2. J gave up 0 bases and V 4 bases, and 6 bases lay outside the gene matches. This CDR3 contains 15 residues. Looked up from germline, CDR1 is SQVTM and CDR2 is ANQGSEA. The CDR3 region is CSVGPGGTSYNEQFF. The CDR3 DNA is TGCAGCGTTGGCCCCGGGGGGACCTCCTACAATGAGCAGTTCTTC.

V is TRBV2 and J is TRBJ2-1; D ambiguous. Trimming took 5 bases from V and 7 from J, leaving 6 bases between them. Germline V gene data show CDR1 as SNHLY and CDR2 as FYNNEI. This CDR3 region has 11 residues. CDR3 region: CASSPGNEQFF. The CDR3 DNA reads as TGTGCCAGCAGTCCAGGTAATGAGCAGTTCTTC.

V usage is TRBV6-6 and J usage is TRBJ1-3; a weak D match, TRBD1 (6 bases). This CDR3 has 19 residues. CDR1 and CDR2 (germline): MNHNY, SVGAGI (reference sequence). V lost 5 bases and J lost 0, with 23 bases in between. The CDR3 coding sequence is TGTGCCAGCAGTCTCCCAGGGGCAGGCCAAATGAGCTCTGGAAACACCATATATTTT. Encoded protein: CASSLPGAGQMSSGNTIYF.

The chain has TRBV7-2 and TRBJ1-2, with D possibly matching TRBD1 (5 bases). Deletions cut 1 base from V and 6 bases from J, with 12 bases between. The CDR3 length is 14 residues. Germline V CDR1 and CDR2: SGHTA, FQGNSA. The chain's CDR3 is CASSLVGRGDGYTF. CDR3 DNA sequence: TGTGCCAGCAGCTTAGTGGGTAGGGGCGATGGCTACACCTTC.

The CDR3 region is CASSPPRFGNTEAFF. The CDR3 nucleotides read TGTGCCAGCAGCCCTCCTCGGTTTGGTAACACTGAAGCTTTCTTT. J is TRBJ1-1 and V is TRBV3-1 (or the pseudogene TRBV3-2); D is undetermined. Germline V gives CDR1 LGHDT, CDR2 YNNKEL (reference sequence). V dropped 4 bases and J dropped 2 bases, with 14 bases sitting between them. This CDR3 is built from 15 residues.

This sequence joins TRBV29-1 and TRBJ1-1, with unresolved D. The germline V gene encodes CDR1 SQVTM and CDR2 ANQGSEA. This CDR3 has 12 amino acids. Trimming took off 8 bases at V and 2 bases at J, with 12 bases between the two ends. The CDR3: CSIKEGNTEAFF. CDR3 nucleotide sequence: TGCAGCATCAAGGAGGGCAACACTGAAGCTTTCTTT.

The chain has TRBV4-3 and TRBJ2-5; the D gene is possibly TRBD1 (5 bases). Trimming cost V 0 bases and J 0 bases, with 11 bases left between them. CDR1 and CDR2 (germline): LGHNA, YSLEER. The CDR3 consists of 16 residues. CDR3 nucleotides: TGCGCCAGCAGCCAAGATCTTTCAGGGTACCAAGAGACCCAGTACTTC. Protein: CASSQDLSGYQETQYF.

The V and J genes are TRBV6-5 and TRBJ1-1; D is perhaps TRBD1 (5 bases). The CDR3 consists of 15 residues. V gave up 5 bases and J gave up 0 bases, with 13 bases separating them. CDR1 MNHEY and CDR2 SVGAGI come from the germline V gene. CDR3 residues: CASSTHRDLNTEAFF. Here the CDR3 DNA reads TGTGCCAGCAGTACACACCGGGACTTGAACACTGAAGCTTTCTTT.

The chain carries TRBV19 and TRBJ2-3, with D tentatively TRBD2 (7 bases). Germline assignment: CDR1 LNHDA and CDR2 SQIVND (reference sequence). Trimming pared 0 bases from V and 0 bases from J, leaving 13 bases between. The length of the CDR3 is 17 residues. The DNA of the CDR3 is TGTGCCAGTAGTATAGATGGGGCGGGGGCTAGCACAGATACGCAGTATTTT. It is translated as CASSIDGAGASTDTQYF.

The rearrangement links TRBV6-5 to TRBJ1-1, with a tentative D call TRBD1 (6 bases). V was clipped by 8 bases and J by 7 bases, with 17 bases between them. Looked up from germline, CDR1 is MNHEY and CDR2 is SVGAGI. The CDR3 loop spans 13 amino acids. CDR3 region: CASRNDRRGEAFF. Here the CDR3 DNA reads TGTGCCAGCCGAAACGACAGGCGGGGTGAAGCTTTCTTT.

The CDR3 DNA follows: TGTGCCAGCAGTCCACGGGCACTAACGCGCCAGCCCCAGCATTTT. Translation gives CASSPRALTRQPQHF. The J gene is TRBJ1-5, the V gene TRBV6-5; no reliable D call. Germline-derived CDR1 and CDR2 are MNHEY and SVGAGI. Trimming pared 5 bases from V and 7 bases from J, leaving 18 bases between. CDR3 length: 15 residues.

The chain recombines TRBV3-1 (or the pseudogene TRBV3-2) with TRBJ1-1, with a possible D match to TRBD1 (5 bases). The CDR3 contains 14 residues. Germline lookup yields CDR1 LGHDT and CDR2 YNNKEL (reference sequence). V dropped 5 bases and J dropped 1 base, with 11 bases sitting between them. The CDR3 protein is CASSRQSQNTEAFF. CDR3 bases: TGTGCCAGCAGCAGACAGAGTCAGAACACTGAAGCTTTCTTT.

V is TRBV18 and J is TRBJ2-1, with 8 bases aligning to TRBD2. V shed 2 bases, J shed 0 bases, and the junction held 0 bases outside the gene matches. Germline loops: CDR1 KGHSH, CDR2 LQKENI. CDR3 size: 15 residues. The CDR3 coding sequence is TGTGCCAGCTCACCAACTAGCGGCTCCTACAATGAGCAGTTCTTC. Its protein is CASSPTSGSYNEQFF.

The V gene is TRBV5-1, the J gene TRBJ2-5; D gene unclear. The CDR3 sequence is 14 residues long. V shed 2 bases and J shed 0 bases, with 8 bases lying between them. Looked up from germline, CDR1 is SGHRS and CDR2 is YFSETQ. This chain's CDR3 is CASSFRGDQETQYF. CDR3 DNA: TGCGCCAGCAGCTTCCGTGGGGACCAAGAGACCCAGTACTTC.

This sequence joins TRBV9 and TRBJ1-2; 9 bases are shared with TRBD1. Trimming took 0 bases from V and 6 from J; bases not matched to a gene: 9. CDR1 SGDLS and CDR2 YYNGEE come from the germline V gene. CDR3 length: 16 residues. The CDR3 sequence is CASSVVDRGSTDGYTF. Here the CDR3 DNA reads TGTGCCAGCAGCGTAGTAGACAGGGGGAGTACGGATGGCTACACCTTC.